This T cell receptor (beta chain) was sequenced during a study of beta chain features in type 1 diabetes. CDR1 is SEHNR and CDR2 is FQNEAQ in the germline V gene (reference sequence). The CDR3 runs to 16 residues. V lost 0 bases to trimming and J lost 4 bases; unmatched junction nucleotides: 6. This clone was detected only a few times. The antigen remains unidentified. As every portion of the isolated RNA was reverse transcribed, the sequencing read expressed TCRB transcripts. The average for stem cell-like memory T cell samples was about 1.1 million reads. Only in-frame clones appear in the TCRdb table, and some are missing; sequencing was by immunoSEQ multiplex PCR. Found here are 45,000 to 60,000 clones, 60% to 70% of them singletons; the top ten hold under 0.3%. Findings and caveats of the study: Significant though moderate, a shortening of TCRB CDR3s appeared in all four CD4+ subsets of Type 1 diabetes patients. It was not settled here whether HLA type affects TCRB rearrangement. Lower insertion and higher deletion counts appeared at VDJ junctions in type 1 diabetes patients. Compared to healthy donors, patients appeared to have naive, central memory and Treg TCRB repertoires that were more alike.

Sequencing was carried out using stem cell memory CD4+ T cells from blood. This clonotype was sampled from a woman between 25 and 40 years old with type 1 diabetes. The rearrangement joins TRBV7-9 to TRBJ2-5; TRBD1 matches at 9 bases. CDR3 sequence (DNA): TGTGCCAGCAGCTTAGCTGGGACAGGGATTAGAGAGACCCAGTACTTC. The encoded protein is CASSLAGTGIRETQYF.